Presented here are 11 T cell receptor beta chains from one specimen sequenced in a study of shared clonotypes between healthy human individuals (dated by TCRdb to the early 2020s). CD8 naive samples were obtained by positive selection for CCR7 among CD45RO-negative cells, yielding a CD45RA+CCR7+ population from which TemRA cells were excluded. The library was obtained by the immunoSEQ multiplex PCR assay. TCRdb holds this immuneACCESS table with in-frame rearrangements only. Some clones are missing; in checked studies, unresolved V genes explain under half, and the rest has no known cause. The sample has 800,000 or so clones on record, 95% to 97% of them singletons. The ten largest account for about 0.22% of the sample. Sequencing was carried out using naive CD8+ T cells sorted from blood. The sample's cell subset or site, from its label and the paper: CD45RA+CCR7+. These receptors all come from a man aged 25-45 years in good health.

This chain connects TRBV15 to TRBJ1-5, with 8 bases fitting TRBD1. From germline, CDR1 is LNHNV and CDR2 YYDKDF (reference sequence). V gave up 5 bases and J gave up 6 bases; unmatched junction bases: 6. The CDR3 contains 14 residues. The CDR3 sequence: CATSRTGMGQPQHF. The CDR3 nucleotides are TGTGCCACCAGCCGGACAGGGATGGGTCAGCCCCAGCATTTT.

The chain joins TRBV27 to TRBJ2-7, with D possibly being TRBD1 or TRBD2 (7 bases each). V was trimmed by 10 bases and J by 2 bases, leaving 18 bases between them. Germline V gene lookup returns CDR1 MNHEY and CDR2 SMNVEV (reference sequence). The CDR3 loop spans 14 amino acids. CDR3 protein: CATSPQGGPYEQYF. CDR3 bases: TGTGCCACCAGCCCCCAGGGGGGGCCCTACGAGCAGTACTTC.

The chain uses TRBV30 and TRBJ1-5; the D gene is possibly TRBD1 (5 bases). Germline V gene data show CDR1 as GTSNPN and CDR2 as SVGIG (reference sequence). There are 15 residues in the CDR3. V was clipped by 1 base and J by 2 bases, with 12 bases between them. In nucleotides, the CDR3 is TGTGCCTGGAGTGGAGGGAGGGGAGGCAATCAGCCCCAGCATTTT. It translates to CAWSGGRGGNQPQHF.

The J gene is TRBJ2-1, the V gene TRBV10-3; D unclear. This CDR3 is 15 amino acids long. Trimming pared 3 bases from V and 4 bases from J, leaving 13 bases between. Germline assignment: CDR1 ENHRY and CDR2 SYGVKD. The CDR3 here is CAISDLTDLYNEQFF. CDR3 DNA sequence: TGTGCCATCAGTGATTTGACTGATCTATACAATGAGCAGTTCTTC.

J is TRBJ2-3 and V is TRBV5-1; the D is unclear. Germline loops: CDR1 SGHRS, CDR2 YFSETQ. Trimming took off 3 bases at V and 6 bases at J, with 11 bases between the two ends. The CDR3 is made up of 13 amino acids. CDR3 in DNA: TGCGCCAGCAGCTCTACCTCATGGGATACGCAGTATTTT. Amino acids: CASSSTSWDTQYF.

This rearrangement joins TRBV5-1 to TRBJ2-7, with D perhaps matching TRBD1 (5 bases). The CDR3 is 15 amino acids. Germline assignment: CDR1 SGHRS and CDR2 YFSETQ. V lost 4 bases, J lost 7 bases, and 21 bases lay in between. CDR3 residues: CASSLGLGELREQYF. In nucleotides, the CDR3 is TGCGCCAGCAGCCTGGGTTTAGGGGAACTACGAGAGCAGTACTTC.

V gene TRBV25-1 combines with J gene TRBJ2-1, with D possibly called TRBD1 or TRBD2 (5 bases each). Germline V gene sequence: CDR1 MGHDK, CDR2 SYGVNS. Deletions cut 0 bases from V and 8 bases from J, with 20 bases between. This CDR3 contains 17 residues. CDR3 in DNA: TGTGCCAGCAGTGAATATGAAGGGGCTAGCAATTGGGATGAGCAGTTCTTC. Its translation is CASSEYEGASNWDEQFF.

The V and J genes are TRBV5-4 and TRBJ1-2; D is ambiguous. The CDR3 consists of 12 residues. The V gene lost 0 bases and the J gene lost 3 bases, with 3 bases spanning the gap. Looked up from germline, CDR1 is SGHNT and CDR2 is YYREEE (reference sequence). CDR3 bases: TGTGCCAGCAGCTTGGAGGACTATGGCTACACCTTC. Protein sequence: CASSLEDYGYTF. The entire variable domain, with the rest obtained from reference TRBV5-4 and TRBJ1-2, is as follows: ETGVTQSPTHLIKTRGQQVTLRCSSQSGHNTVSWYQQALGQGPQFIFQYYREEENGRGNFPPRFSGLQFPNYSSELNVNALELDDSALYLCASSLEDYGYTFGSGTRLTVV.

V usage is TRBV7-9 and J usage is TRBJ2-7; TRBD1 agrees at 9 bases. The germline V gene has CDR1 SEHNR and CDR2 FQNEAQ (reference sequence). CDR3 size: 14 residues. V was pared by 5 bases and J by 3 bases, with 5 bases of the junction left unmatched. Here the CDR3 reads CASSRGQGDYEQYF. The CDR3 coding sequence is TGTGCCAGCAGCCGGGGACAGGGTGACTACGAGCAGTACTTC.

The chain's CDR3 is CASSKGGEGRSQYF. The DNA for the CDR3 is TGTGCCAGTAGTAAAGGGGGGGAGGGCCGGTCCCAGTACTTC. The V call is TRBV19, the J call TRBJ2-5; D might be TRBD2 (7 bases). This CDR3 spans 14 amino acids. Per the germline V gene, CDR1 is LNHDA and CDR2 is SQIVND (reference sequence). V gave up 4 bases and J gave up 9 bases, with 18 bases separating them.

As concerns this clone: This sample also contains other DNA sequences that code for the same CDR3. The chain recombines TRBV11-3 with TRBJ2-3, with D uncertain. The CDR3 is 12 residues long. With 1 base removed from V and 3 bases from J, the gap between germline ends came to 2 bases. Germline loops: CDR1 SGHNT, CDR2 YENEEA. The CDR3 here is CASSLGTDTQYF. As DNA, the CDR3 is TGTGCCAGCAGCTTAGGGACAGATACGCAGTATTTT.